Reported below is one TCR beta chain. Its antigen is undetermined. This sample is part of a study of monozygotic twins with inflammatory bowel disease. Study conclusions and caveats: Healthy co-twins showed greater TCRbeta diversity (inverse Simpson) than IBD patients.

CDR1 SGHVS and CDR2 FNYEAQ come from the germline V gene. The CDR3 has 15 amino acids. There were eight separate reactions per sample in which cDNA was made. TCRdb processed the 5' RACE reads again and assigns one entry to each CDR3 protein, with no DNA. The sample shows over 350,000 distinct CDR3 sequences, and just over 2.5% sits with its ten largest clones. Donors gave around 2.6 ml of blood apiece. The authors isolated total RNA from whole blood without sorting T cells. This receptor was identified in a human donor with ulcerative colitis or Crohn's disease, or a healthy co-twin of an affected twin (not recorded which). Material for sequencing was blood. The chain links TRBV7-6 to TRBJ1-1; the TCRdb call, TRBD1, lacks DNA for checking. CDR3 in amino acids: CASSFNRAGQTEAFF.